These 8 T cell receptor beta chains share one sample of origin, sequenced in a study of radiation and T cells in renal cell carcinoma. The data were produced by immunoSEQ multiplex PCR, yet TCRdb's version contains in-frame clones alone and is incomplete. Among 10,000 to 15,000 clones listed, 30% to 35% were seen once. Specified treatment: 15 Gy SBRT to primary tumor, nephrectomy 4 weeks later. This sample comprised tumor tissue, obtained from a patient whose treatment included radiotherapy and nephrectomy. The receptors derive from a man in his sixties with renal cell carcinoma.

The chain joins TRBV30 to TRBJ2-1, with D uncertain. This CDR3 is built from 13 residues. Deletions cut 2 bases from V and 8 bases from J, with 13 bases between. Germline V CDR1 and CDR2: GTSNPN, SVGIG (reference sequence). The CDR3 region is CAWSPRLGYEQFF. DNA for the CDR3: TGTGCCTGGAGTCCTCGTCTCGGGTATGAGCAGTTCTTC. The entire variable domain, with the rest obtained from reference TRBV30 and TRBJ2-1, is as follows: SQTIHQWPATLVQPVGSPLSLECTVEGTSNPNLYWYRQAAGRGLQLLFYSVGIGQISSEVPQNLSASRPQDRQFILSSKKLLLSDSGFYLCAWSPRLGYEQFFGPGTRLTVL.

The J gene is TRBJ2-3, the V gene TRBV6-4; D gene ambiguous. This CDR3 has 13 amino acids. CDR1 is MRHNA and CDR2 is SNTAGT in the germline V gene. The V end was cut by 4 bases, the J end by 1 base, with 6 bases between. For the CDR3, the DNA is TGTGCCAGCAGTGTTCCCGGCACAGATACGCAGTATTTT. Its translation is CASSVPGTDTQYF.

This clone is deemed medium-sized (0.01 to 0.1%). The CDR3 region has the DNA TGCGCCAGCAGCCCCCCCCAGGACGCCTGGGAGACCCAGTACTTC. It is translated as CASSPPQDAWETQYF. This chain uses TRBV4-3 with TRBJ2-5; D remains unclear. Trimming stripped 4 bases from V and 5 bases from J, with 17 bases between. The CDR3 sequence is 15 residues long. CDR1 and CDR2 from the germline V gene are LGHNA and YSLEER.

This clone was picked up a small number of times. The chain couples TRBV9 to TRBJ1-1, with D unresolved. The CDR3 is 13 residues long. Deletions cut 5 bases from V and 0 bases from J, with 8 bases between. CDR1 is SGDLS, CDR2 YYNGEE, per germline. The CDR3 loop is CASSSWMNTEAFF. In DNA, the CDR3 is TGTGCCAGCAGTTCCTGGATGAACACTGAAGCTTTCTTT. The full variable domain, its missing parts supplied by reference TRBV9 and TRBJ1-1, is DSGVTQTPKHLITATGQRVTLRCSPRSGDLSVYWYQQSLDQGLQFLIQYYNGEERAKGNILERFSAQQFPDLHSELNLSSLELGDSALYFCASSSWMNTEAFFGQGTRLTVV.

CDR3 nucleotides: TGTGCCAGCAGTTATGTGGGGTCGAACACTGAAGCTTTCTTT. As protein: CASSYVGSNTEAFF. The genes are TRBV6-5 and TRBJ1-1; D is uncertain. V was cut by 3 bases and J by 1 base, with 9 bases left in between. This CDR3 comprises 14 residues. CDR1 and CDR2 (germline): MNHEY, SVGAGI.

This clone was observed at least ten times. The chain recombines TRBV5-1 with TRBJ1-3; no definite D call. Germline V gene sequence: CDR1 SGHRS, CDR2 YFSETQ. The CDR3 runs 15 residues. Trimming left V 5 bases short and J 0 bases short, with 12 bases between. This CDR3 reads CASRPTAHSGNTIYF. CDR3 nucleotides: TGCGCCAGCAGACCCACAGCACACTCTGGAAACACCATATATTTT.

V and J are TRBV4-3 and TRBJ1-2; 7 bases align to TRBD1. V was pared by 2 bases and J by 2 bases, with 2 bases of the junction left unmatched. Germline assignment: CDR1 LGHNA and CDR2 YSLEER. This CDR3 region has 14 residues. The CDR3 region has the DNA TGCGCCAGCAGCCAAATGACAGGGAACTATGGCTACACCTTC. Translating gives CASSQMTGNYGYTF.

The rearrangement links TRBV5-6 to TRBJ1-6; D gene uncertain. V lost 0 bases to trimming and J lost 5 bases, with 6 bases between them. The length of the CDR3 is 14 residues. Looked up from germline, CDR1 is SGHDT and CDR2 is YYEEEE. In DNA form, the CDR3 reads TGTGCCAGCAGCTTGGTACAGCATAATTCACCCCTCCACTTT. This gives the protein CASSLVQHNSPLHF. The whole variable domain, filled in from reference TRBV5-6 and TRBJ1-6, reads DAGVTQSPTHLIKTRGQQVTLRCSPKSGHDTVSWYQQALGQGPQFIFQYYEEEERQRGNFPDRFSGHQFPNYSSELNVNALLLGDSALYLCASSLVQHNSPLHFGNGTRLTVT.